Reported below is one T cell receptor beta chain. The antigen remains undetermined. The data are from a study of vaccination and CD4 T cells after COVID-19. The treatment here: approximately 10-day PBMC culture with coronavirus spike peptide pools or control peptides (ViraFEST assay). Scientists ran DNA taken from cultured CD4+ T cells through the Oncomine TCR Beta short-read assay for sequencing. TCRdb fed the PCR reads into MiXCR, producing one record per CDR3 protein. The data contain about 13,000 distinct CDR3 sequences, 50% to 65% of them singletons. The CDR3 totals 14 residues. The germline V gene has CDR1 SEHNR and CDR2 FQNEAQ (reference sequence). V gave up 5 bases and J gave up 6 bases; unmatched junction bases: 6.

V gene TRBV7-9 combines with J gene TRBJ2-7, with 11 bases matching TRBD1. This receptor was identified in a human donor with COVID-19. The material sequenced was cultured CD4+ T cells from blood, taken after SARS-CoV-2 vaccination. The CDR3 DNA reads as TGTGCCAGCAGCCCTCCGGGACAGGGGGTCGAGCAGTACTTC. Translating it yields CASSPPGQGVEQYF.